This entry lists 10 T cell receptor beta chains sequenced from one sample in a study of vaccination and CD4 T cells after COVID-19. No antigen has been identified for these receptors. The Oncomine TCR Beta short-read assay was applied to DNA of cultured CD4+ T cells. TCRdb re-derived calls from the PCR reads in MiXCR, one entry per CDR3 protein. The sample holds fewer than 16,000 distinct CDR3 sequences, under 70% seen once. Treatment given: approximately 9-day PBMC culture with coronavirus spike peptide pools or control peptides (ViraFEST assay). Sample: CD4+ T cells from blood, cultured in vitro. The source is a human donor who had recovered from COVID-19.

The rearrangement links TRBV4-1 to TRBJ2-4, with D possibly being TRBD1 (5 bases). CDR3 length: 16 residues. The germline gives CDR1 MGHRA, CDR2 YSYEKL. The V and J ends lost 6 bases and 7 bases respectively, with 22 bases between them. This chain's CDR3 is CASSQPGRTRANIQYF. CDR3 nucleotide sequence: TGCGCCAGCAGTCAGCCAGGGCGGACCAGGGCGAACATTCAGTACTTC.

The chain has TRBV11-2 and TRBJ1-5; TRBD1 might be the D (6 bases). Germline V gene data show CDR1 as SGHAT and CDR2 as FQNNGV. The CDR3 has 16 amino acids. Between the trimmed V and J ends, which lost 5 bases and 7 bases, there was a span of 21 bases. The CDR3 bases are TGTGCCAGCAGCCGTGGAACAGGGAACCGTATGCAGCCCCAGCATTTT. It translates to CASSRGTGNRMQPQHF. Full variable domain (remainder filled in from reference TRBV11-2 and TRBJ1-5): EAGVAQSPRYKIIEKRQSVAFWCNPISGHATLYWYQQILGQGPKLLIQFQNNGVVDDSQLPKDRFSAERLKGVDSTLKIQPAKLEDSAVYLCASSRGTGNRMQPQHFGDGTRLSIL.

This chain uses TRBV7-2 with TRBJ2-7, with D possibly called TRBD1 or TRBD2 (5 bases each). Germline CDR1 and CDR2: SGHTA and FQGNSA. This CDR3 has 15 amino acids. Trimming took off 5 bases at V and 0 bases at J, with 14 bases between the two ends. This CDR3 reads CASSRTGTISYEQYF. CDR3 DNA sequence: TGTGCCAGCAGCCGAACCGGGACCATCTCCTACGAGCAGTACTTC.

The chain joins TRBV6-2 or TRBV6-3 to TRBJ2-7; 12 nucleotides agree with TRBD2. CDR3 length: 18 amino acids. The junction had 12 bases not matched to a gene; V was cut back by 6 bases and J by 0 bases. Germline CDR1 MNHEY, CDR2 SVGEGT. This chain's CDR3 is CASRSEGLAGGSSYEQYF. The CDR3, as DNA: TGTGCCAGCAGGTCCGAGGGACTAGCGGGCGGGAGCTCCTACGAGCAGTACTTC.

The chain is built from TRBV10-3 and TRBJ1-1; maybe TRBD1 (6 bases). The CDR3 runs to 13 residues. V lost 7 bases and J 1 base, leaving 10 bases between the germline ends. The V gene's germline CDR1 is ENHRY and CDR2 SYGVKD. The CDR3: CAIKLDRNTEAFF. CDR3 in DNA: TGTGCCATCAAATTGGACAGGAACACTGAAGCTTTCTTT.

CDR3 residues: CSAREGTETQYF. In DNA form, the CDR3 reads TGCAGTGCTAGAGAGGGAACTGAGACCCAGTACTTC. The rearrangement links TRBV20-1 to TRBJ2-5; D gene uncertain. Germline CDR1 and CDR2: DFQATT and SNEGSKA (reference sequence). This CDR3 has 12 amino acids. The V end was cut by 0 bases, the J end by 5 bases, with 7 bases between.

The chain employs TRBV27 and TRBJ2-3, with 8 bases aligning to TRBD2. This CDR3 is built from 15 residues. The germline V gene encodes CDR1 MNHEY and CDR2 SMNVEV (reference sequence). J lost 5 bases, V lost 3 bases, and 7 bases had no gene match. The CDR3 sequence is CASSFKREYQDTQYF. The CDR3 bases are TGTGCCAGCAGTTTTAAGCGGGAGTATCAAGATACGCAGTATTTT.

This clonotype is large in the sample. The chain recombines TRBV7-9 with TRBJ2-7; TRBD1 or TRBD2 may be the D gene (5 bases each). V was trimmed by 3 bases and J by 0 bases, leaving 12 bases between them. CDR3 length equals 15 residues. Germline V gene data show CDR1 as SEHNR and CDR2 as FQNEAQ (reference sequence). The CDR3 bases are TGTGCCAGCAGCTTCGGGACCCTCAGCTCCTACGAGCAGTACTTC. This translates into CASSFGTLSSYEQYF.

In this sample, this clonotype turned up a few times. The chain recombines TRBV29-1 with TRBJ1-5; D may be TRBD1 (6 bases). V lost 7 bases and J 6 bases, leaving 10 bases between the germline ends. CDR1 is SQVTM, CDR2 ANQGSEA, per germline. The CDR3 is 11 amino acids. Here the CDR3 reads CSEQGGQPQHF. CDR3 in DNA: TGCAGCGAACAGGGAGGTCAGCCCCAGCATTTT.

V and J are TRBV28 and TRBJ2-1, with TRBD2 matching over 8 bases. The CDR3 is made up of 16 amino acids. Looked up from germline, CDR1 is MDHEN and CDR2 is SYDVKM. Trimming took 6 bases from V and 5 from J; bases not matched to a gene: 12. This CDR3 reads CASRLIAGLINNEQFF. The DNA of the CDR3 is TGTGCCAGCAGGCTCATAGCGGGGCTAATAAACAATGAGCAGTTCTTC.